This T cell receptor (beta chain) was sequenced in a study of T cell repertoires in cytomegalovirus infection. For the study at large: Public TCR beta signatures provided an indication of both CMV infection and a matching HLA type.

V was pared by 1 base and J by 0 bases, with 13 bases between. The germline V gene has CDR1 SGHTA and CDR2 FQGTGA. The CDR3 covers 18 residues. A word on this clonotype: Antigen specificity is unknown.

Study results and limitations: HLA-C-restricted CMV clonotypes gave the most frequent clonotype in two of eight donors.

TCRdb recomputed calls from the reads with MiXCR, one row per CDR3 protein. The sample carries roughly 320,000 distinct CDR3 sequences, more than 9% recorded once. The genes are TRBV7-3 and TRBJ2-6; possible D gene TRBD2, 5 bases. This TCR was sampled from a human donor in good health (CMV status not recorded). Some clones in this sample may be carry-over from other donors' samples. The sample taken for sequencing was PBMCs. The DNA for the CDR3 is TGTGCCAGCAGCTTAAACGGGGTTCTCGCCTCTGGGGCCAACGTCCTGACTTTC. Its translation: CASSLNGVLASGANVLTF.